A selection of T cell receptor beta chains follows, all from one sample in a study of blood T cell repertoires in COVID-19. Generated by immunoSEQ multiplex PCR, the TCRdb table keeps only in-frame clones and is missing some. The sample lists about 170,000 clones, roughly four fifths occurring once. The sequenced sample was PBMCs or T cells enriched from blood (not recorded which). All receptors come from a man aged 45-65 years who had recovered from COVID-19. Each CDR3 is given with its conserved first and last residue. A D gene is named only where the DNA matches it firmly. Only some rows state a clone size, as once, few, many or a class for expanded clones.

j_call,d_call,clone_size,v_call,cdr3_length,cdr3_aa,cdr3_nt
TRBJ1-5,TRBD1,NA,TRBV2,15,CASREDRGYHQPQHF,TGTGCCAGCAGGGAAGACAGGGGATATCATCAGCCCCAGCATTTT
TRBJ1-5,NA,NA,TRBV27,15,CASSRGRGLGQPQHF,TGTGCCAGCTCCCGAGGAAGAGGGCTTGGACAGCCCCAGCATTTT
TRBJ2-3,TRBD2,once,TRBV11-2,15,CASSLMGGDTDTQYF,TGTGCCAGCAGCTTAATGGGGGGGGACACAGATACGCAGTATTTT
TRBJ2-7,TRBD2,NA,TRBV5-1,17,CASSLDAGGLQPYEQYF,TGCGCCAGCAGCTTGGACGCGGGGGGCCTCCAGCCCTACGAGCAGTACTTC
TRBJ2-7,TRBD1,NA,TRBV9,17,CASSVGPTGGATGEQYF,TGTGCCAGCAGCGTAGGCCCTACAGGGGGCGCAACGGGAGAGCAGTACTTC
TRBJ1-1,TRBD1,NA,TRBV28,14,CASRGQGVNTEAFF,TGTGCCAGCAGGGGACAGGGGGTGAACACTGAAGCTTTCTTT
TRBJ1-1,NA,NA,TRBV11-3,14,CASSSWQENTEAFF,TGTGCCAGCAGCTCCTGGCAGGAGAACACTGAAGCTTTCTTT
TRBJ1-6,NA,NA,TRBV7-2,15,CASSLNRGGASPLHF,TGTGCCAGCAGCCTCAACCGAGGGGGGGCGTCACCCCTCCACTTT
TRBJ2-1,TRBD1,once,TRBV5-4,13,CATSIQGNNEQFF,TGTGCCACCTCAATACAGGGGAACAATGAGCAGTTCTTC
TRBJ1-5,NA,NA,TRBV27,16,CASSPRLGDGNQPQHF,TGTGCCAGCAGTCCACGCCTGGGAGACGGCAATCAGCCCCAGCATTTT
TRBJ1-3,TRBD1,NA,TRBV4-1,16,CASSQGDRSSGNTIYF,TGCGCCAGCAGCCAAGGGGACAGGAGCTCTGGAAACACCATATATTTT
TRBJ1-3,NA,NA,TRBV5-1,16,CASSLSTGGLGNTIYF,TGCGCCAGCAGCTTGAGTACGGGGGGGCTAGGAAACACCATATATTTT
TRBJ1-5,NA,NA,TRBV5-8,14,CASSRGQRVQPQHF,TGTGCCAGCAGTCGAGGACAGCGAGTACAGCCCCAGCATTTT